The 14 T cell receptor beta chains listed next were all sequenced from one sample in a study of CD8+ T cells in alopecia areata. As the sequencing template, cDNA was produced by extracting RNA and reverse transcribing it. Some clones are missing from TCRdb's copy, which holds only in-frame ones; the method was immunoSEQ multiplex PCR. The table lists some 200,000 clones, around three fifths of them singletons. Treatment specified: oral pan-JAK inhibitor, 5-10 mg twice daily. Source: CD4+ T cells sorted from blood, taken at week 4, from a patient treated with tofacitinib. These TCRs come from a human donor with alopecia areata.

The rearrangement joins TRBV14 to TRBJ1-2; no reliable D call. Germline V gene sequence: CDR1 SGHDN, CDR2 FVKESK. The CDR3 is 15 residues long. V was pared by 0 bases and J by 4 bases, with 12 bases between. CDR3 in amino acids: CASSQDPHGFYGYTF. The CDR3 DNA follows: TGTGCCAGCAGCCAAGATCCCCACGGCTTCTATGGCTACACCTTC.

The chain is built from TRBV30 and TRBJ1-6, with D uncertain. Trimming pared 3 bases from V and 6 bases from J, leaving 15 bases between. This CDR3 is 15 amino acids long. Germline values: CDR1 GTSNPN, CDR2 SVGIG (reference sequence). The CDR3 DNA reads as TGTGCCTGGAGGAGTAGGGAGGAAGTTAATTCACCCCTCCACTTT. It translates to CAWRSREEVNSPLHF.

This sequence joins TRBV6-1 and TRBJ2-2; possibly TRBD2 for D (5 bases). The ends were cut back, 6 bases at V and 8 bases at J, with 19 bases in the middle. Germline-derived CDR1 and CDR2 are MNHNS and SASEGT. This CDR3 has 15 residues. The CDR3 bases are TGTGCCAGCAGCCCGCTGGCTAGCTTAATTGGGGAGCTGTTTTTT. It yields the protein CASSPLASLIGELFF.

This chain joins TRBV4-3 and TRBJ2-1; a possible D gene is TRBD1 (6 bases). CDR1 is LGHNA and CDR2 is YSLEER in the germline V gene. This CDR3 has 16 amino acids. V gave up 4 bases and J gave up 9 bases, with 22 bases separating them. The CDR3 here is CASSPSGTHVVGEQFF. The CDR3, as DNA: TGCGCCAGCAGCCCCTCCGGGACACACGTAGTGGGTGAGCAGTTCTTC.

This clone was observed once. V and J are TRBV5-1 and TRBJ2-1, with 8 bases aligning to TRBD2. The CDR3 extends over 15 amino acids. From germline, CDR1 is SGHRS and CDR2 YFSETQ. Trimming took 6 bases from V and 9 from J; bases not matched to a gene: 14. CDR3 loop: CASTWDGSGGSEQFF. In nucleotides, the CDR3 is TGCGCCAGCACCTGGGATGGGAGCGGGGGCAGTGAGCAGTTCTTC.

This sequence joins TRBV2 and TRBJ1-6, with D unresolved. The ends were cut back, 5 bases at V and 12 bases at J, with 20 bases in the middle. Per the germline V gene, CDR1 is SNHLY and CDR2 is FYNNEI. This CDR3 has 15 residues. In DNA form, the CDR3 reads TGTGCCAGCAGTCAAACCCCGCGGGAAAATATACCCCTCCACTTT. Translation gives CASSQTPRENIPLHF.

The chain is built from TRBV18 and TRBJ2-3, with TRBD1 matching 8 bases. Trimming removed 1 base from V and 4 bases from J; junction bases left unmatched: 4. The CDR3 length is 15 residues. Looked up from germline, CDR1 is KGHSH and CDR2 is LQKENI. The chain's CDR3 is CASSPRDRGPDTQYF. CDR3 coding DNA: TGTGCCAGCTCACCACGAGACAGGGGCCCAGATACGCAGTATTTT.

Only a few counts were recorded for this clone. The chain links TRBV29-1 to TRBJ2-2; D unclear. The CDR3 is 12 amino acids. Germline values: CDR1 SQVTM, CDR2 ANQGSEA. With 3 bases removed from V and 5 bases from J, the gap between germline ends came to 7 bases. This CDR3 reads CSVERPTGELFF. CDR3 sequence (DNA): TGCAGCGTTGAGAGGCCGACCGGGGAGCTGTTTTTT.

This chain links TRBV29-1 with TRBJ1-1; a weak D match, TRBD1 (5 bases). Per germline, CDR1 SQVTM and CDR2 ANQGSEA. Trimming pared 1 base from V and 4 bases from J, leaving 13 bases between. CDR3 length: 14 amino acids. Here the CDR3 reads CSVEVQGKITEAFF. The CDR3 DNA follows: TGCAGCGTTGAAGTCCAGGGCAAAATCACTGAAGCTTTCTTT.

The V and J genes are TRBV6-6 and TRBJ2-3; D gene ambiguous. CDR1 is MNHNY and CDR2 is SVGAGI in the germline V gene (reference sequence). The V end lost 5 bases, the J end lost 0 bases, and 9 bases lay between the germline ends. This CDR3 has 14 amino acids. The CDR3 spells CASSPRRSTDTQYF. As DNA, the CDR3 is TGTGCCAGCAGTCCGAGGCGTAGCACAGATACGCAGTATTTT.

V gene TRBV30 combines with J gene TRBJ1-2; D is unresolved. Germline CDR1 and CDR2: GTSNPN and SVGIG (reference sequence). CDR3 length: 12 amino acids. The germline V and J ends were trimmed by 5 bases and 0 bases, with 7 bases remaining between them. The DNA of the CDR3 is TGTGCCTGGCAGGAGACTAACTATGGCTACACCTTC. It encodes CAWQETNYGYTF.

The genes are TRBV7-2 and TRBJ1-5; D is possibly TRBD1 (5 bases). Germline V gives CDR1 SGHTA, CDR2 FQGNSA. V was shortened by 4 bases and J by 6 bases, with 13 bases between the two germline ends. This CDR3 is built from 14 residues. This chain's CDR3 is CASSYTGSAQPQHF. CDR3 DNA sequence: TGTGCCAGCAGCTATACAGGCTCGGCTCAGCCCCAGCATTTT.

The V call is TRBV30, the J call TRBJ2-1, with 9 bases aligning to TRBD1. V gave up 3 bases and J gave up 3 bases; unmatched junction bases: 3. Germline CDR1 GTSNPN, CDR2 SVGIG (reference sequence). There are 14 residues in the CDR3. The CDR3 DNA follows: TGTGCCTGGAGGGGACAGGGAGGCTACAATGAGCAGTTCTTC. Encoded protein: CAWRGQGGYNEQFF.

The V and J genes are TRBV14 and TRBJ2-5; D gene unclear. The CDR3 runs 11 residues. Trimming removed 2 bases from V and 4 bases from J, with 2 bases in between. Per germline, CDR1 SGHDN and CDR2 FVKESK. In DNA, the CDR3 is TGTGCCAGCAGCCAAATAGAGACCCAGTACTTC. Protein sequence: CASSQIETQYF.